A selection of T cell receptor beta chains follows, all from one sample in a study of T cell repertoires in cytomegalovirus infection. TCRdb fed the reads into MiXCR, producing one record per CDR3 protein. The sample consists of 200,000 to 300,000 distinct CDR3 sequences, over 9% of them appearing once. Sequencing was performed on PBMCs. These receptors were taken from a human donor in good health (CMV status not recorded). Some clones in this sample may be carry-over from other donors' samples. The conserved cysteine and the conserved F or W are not part of the CDR3 here. Fields, in order: J gene, D gene, V gene, CDR3 protein. A D gene is named only where the DNA matches it firmly.

TRBJ2-7 . TRBV18 ASSPGGSEQY
TRBJ1-2 TRBD1 TRBV28 ASRRQGAFTRYT
TRBJ2-3 TRBD2 TRBV6-4 ASSRTTSGGTDTQY
TRBJ2-6 . TRBV29-1 SVGRTGANLLT
TRBJ1-6 . TRBV3-1 ASSQDTINSPLH
TRBJ2-3 . TRBV23-1 ASTTPTTGRGTDTQY
TRBJ2-7 . TRBV19 ASSIRIGTSEQY
TRBJ1-1 . TRBV28 ASSPGYVEAF
TRBJ2-3 . TRBV28 ASGPSTDTQY
TRBJ1-5 . TRBV27 ASSQLGRLGNQPQH
TRBJ2-5 . TRBV6-1 ASSQFGTQY
TRBJ2-7 . TRBV7-2 ASSHRTDIPYEQY
TRBJ1-5 . TRBV12-3/TRBV12-4 ASSFDRNSNQPQH
TRBJ2-5 TRBD1 TRBV19 ASSGTGRKETQY
TRBJ2-2 TRBD2 TRBV5-1 ASSFVLGGGPNTGELF
TRBJ1-1 . TRBV19 ASSPSPNWNTEAF
TRBJ2-2 . TRBV6-5 ASSFAGPANTGELF
TRBJ2-5 TRBD1 TRBV11-3 ASSPRTGLSETQY
TRBJ2-3 . TRBV29-1 SVGDLYTDTQY
TRBJ2-3 TRBD2 TRBV7-2 ASSSLGRGVSTDTQY